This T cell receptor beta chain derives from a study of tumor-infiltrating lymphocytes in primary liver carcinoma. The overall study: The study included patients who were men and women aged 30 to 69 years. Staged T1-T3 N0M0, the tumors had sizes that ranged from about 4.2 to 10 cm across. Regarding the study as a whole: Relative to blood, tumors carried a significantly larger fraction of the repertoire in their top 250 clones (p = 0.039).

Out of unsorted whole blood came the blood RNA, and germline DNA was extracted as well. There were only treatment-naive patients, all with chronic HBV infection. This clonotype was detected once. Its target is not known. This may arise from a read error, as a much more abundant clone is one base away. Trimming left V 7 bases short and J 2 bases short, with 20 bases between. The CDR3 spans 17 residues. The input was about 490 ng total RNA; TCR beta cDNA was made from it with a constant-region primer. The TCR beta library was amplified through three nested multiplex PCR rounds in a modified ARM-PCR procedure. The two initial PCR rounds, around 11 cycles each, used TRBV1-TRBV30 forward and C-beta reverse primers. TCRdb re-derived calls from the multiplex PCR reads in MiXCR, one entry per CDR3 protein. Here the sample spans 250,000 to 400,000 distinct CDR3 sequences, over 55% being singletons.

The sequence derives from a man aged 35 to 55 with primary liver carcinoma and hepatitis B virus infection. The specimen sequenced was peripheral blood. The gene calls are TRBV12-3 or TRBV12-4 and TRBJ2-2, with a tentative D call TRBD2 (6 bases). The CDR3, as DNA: TGTGCCAGCAATTTTTTCGCCGGGGGATTTAACACCGGGGAGCTGTTTTTT. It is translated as CASNFFAGGFNTGELFF.